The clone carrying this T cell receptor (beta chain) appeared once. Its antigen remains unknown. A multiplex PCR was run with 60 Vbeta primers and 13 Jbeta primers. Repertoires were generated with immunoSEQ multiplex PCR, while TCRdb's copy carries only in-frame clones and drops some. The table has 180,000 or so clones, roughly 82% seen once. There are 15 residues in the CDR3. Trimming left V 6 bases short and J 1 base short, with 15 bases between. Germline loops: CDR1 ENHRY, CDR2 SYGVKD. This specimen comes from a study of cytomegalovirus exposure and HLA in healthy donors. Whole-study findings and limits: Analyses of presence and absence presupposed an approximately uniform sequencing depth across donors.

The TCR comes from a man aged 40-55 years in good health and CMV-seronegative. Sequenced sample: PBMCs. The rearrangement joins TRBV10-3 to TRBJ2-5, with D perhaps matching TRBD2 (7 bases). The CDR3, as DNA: TGTGCCATCAGCGCCGGTAGGGGGGGCCAAGAGACCCAGTACTTC. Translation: CAISAGRGGQETQYF.